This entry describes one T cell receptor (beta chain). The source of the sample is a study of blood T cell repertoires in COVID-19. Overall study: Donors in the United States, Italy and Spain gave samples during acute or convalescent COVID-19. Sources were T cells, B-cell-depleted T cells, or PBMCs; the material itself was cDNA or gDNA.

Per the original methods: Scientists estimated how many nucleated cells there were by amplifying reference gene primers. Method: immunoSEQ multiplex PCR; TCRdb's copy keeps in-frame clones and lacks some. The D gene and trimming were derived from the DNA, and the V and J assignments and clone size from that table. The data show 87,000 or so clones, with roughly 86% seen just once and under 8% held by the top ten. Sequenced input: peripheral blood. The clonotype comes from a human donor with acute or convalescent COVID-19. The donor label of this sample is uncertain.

The CDR3 sequence: CASSLRNYGYTF. The CDR3 DNA sequence: TGTGCCAGCAGTCTACGGAACTATGGCTACACCTTC. The chain couples TRBV28 to TRBJ1-2, with D hard to call. This CDR3 has 12 residues. The V and J ends lost 5 bases and 2 bases respectively, with 6 bases between them. Germline V gene data show CDR1 as MDHEN and CDR2 as SYDVKM.